This T cell receptor beta chain emerged from a study of T cells in Graves' hyperthyroidism and ophthalmopathy. This CDR3 comprises 14 residues. In germline, CDR1 is MNHEY, CDR2 SMNVEV (reference sequence). After removal of 4 bases from V and 7 bases from J, the junction contained 9 bases not matched to a gene. Disease duration was under 3 months in the ophthalmopathy patients, who also had a Clinical Activity Score of at least 3 and a NOSPECS grade of at least 4. This clonotype was found many times. Authors of the study amplified TCR beta CDR3 regions from RNA transcripts. When the TCR CDR3 underwent first-round RT-PCR, the HTBI primer set was used. TCRdb analysed the multiplex PCR reads with MiXCR anew, one entry per CDR3 protein. In the table there are some 550,000 distinct CDR3 sequences, roughly a sixth of which are singletons.

What was sequenced was blood. V usage is TRBV27 and J usage is TRBJ1-2; TRBD1 matches 7 bases. The receptor was isolated from a woman aged 40 to 50 with Graves' ophthalmopathy. The CDR3 sequence: CASSSRRTGSGYTF. CDR3 coding DNA: TGTGCCAGCAGTTCACGACGGACAGGTAGTGGCTACACCTTC.